A single sample is the source of the 4 T cell receptor beta chains below, sequenced in a study of beta chain features in type 1 diabetes. The investigators reverse transcribed all of the isolated RNA, so they sequenced expressed TCRB transcripts. The protocol was immunoSEQ multiplex PCR, while the TCRdb copy is restricted to in-frame clones and leaves out a portion. This sample has around 430,000 clones, with around 28% found just once. The sample was naive CD4+ T cells from blood. The receptors were sampled from a man aged 18 to 30 in good health.

This sequence joins TRBV25-1 and TRBJ2-2; 7 bases match TRBD2. From germline, CDR1 is MGHDK and CDR2 SYGVNS. CDR3 length: 16 residues. J lost 2 bases, V lost 3 bases, and 6 bases had no gene match. The CDR3 spells CASSDPQRGNTGELFF. CDR3 sequence (DNA): TGTGCCAGCAGTGACCCCCAGCGGGGAAACACCGGGGAGCTGTTTTTT.

This clone was seen more than once but under ten times. CDR3 nucleotide sequence: TGTGCCAGCAGCGGCGGGGCGGGAGGGCCAGATACGCAGTATTTT. Its protein product is CASSGGAGGPDTQYF. This chain connects TRBV9 to TRBJ2-3; 9 bases map to TRBD2. CDR1 is SGDLS, CDR2 YYNGEE, per germline. The J segment lost 4 bases and the V segment lost 3 bases, leaving 6 bases of the junction unmatched. The CDR3 totals 15 residues. The variable domain in full, completed from reference TRBV9 and TRBJ2-3, reads DSGVTQTPKHLITATGQRVTLRCSPRSGDLSVYWYQQSLDQGLQFLIQYYNGEERAKGNILERFSAQQFPDLHSELNLSSLELGDSALYFCASSGGAGGPDTQYFGPGTRLTVL.

The sample holds a few counts of this clone. The rearrangement links TRBV28 to TRBJ1-5; D remains ambiguous. The V gene's germline CDR1 is MDHEN and CDR2 SYDVKM. The CDR3 spans 12 residues. Trimming cost V 6 bases and J 1 base, with 4 bases left between them. CDR3 DNA sequence: TGTGCCAGCAGGGCGAGCAATCAGCCCCAGCATTTT. Protein product: CASRASNQPQHF.

This sequence joins TRBV5-1 and TRBJ2-3; unclear D gene. The CDR3 has 14 residues. CDR1 is SGHRS, CDR2 YFSETQ, per germline. Trimming took off 7 bases at V and 0 bases at J, with 12 bases between the two ends. CDR3 region: CASHRSASTDTQYF. The CDR3 DNA follows: TGCGCCAGCCACCGATCCGCTAGCACAGATACGCAGTATTTT.